The clone carrying this T cell receptor (beta chain) appeared a few times. Its matching antigen is unknown. The entirety of the isolated RNA underwent reverse transcription, so expressed TCRB transcripts were sequenced. Generated by immunoSEQ multiplex PCR, the TCRdb table keeps only in-frame clones and is missing some. The repertoire holds hundreds of thousands of clones, with roughly 13% as singletons. The data stem from a study of beta chain features in type 1 diabetes. Study conclusions and caveats: Shorter TCRB CDR3s, moderately but significantly so, marked every one of the four CD4+ subsets in Type 1 diabetes patients. Cells that show high TCR expression could be over-represented by cDNA sequencing.

V was pared by 7 bases and J by 2 bases, with 15 bases between. The CDR3 has 15 amino acids. Germline CDR1 reads MDHEN; CDR2 reads SYDVKM. The V call is TRBV28, the J call TRBJ2-1; TRBD2 might be the D (5 bases). The origin of this receptor is a man in his late teens or twenties with type 1 diabetes. The sequencing sample was made of naive CD4+ T cells from blood. In nucleotides, the CDR3 is TGTGCCAGCATCCCCGGGGTAGCGACCTACAATGAGCAGTTCTTC. It codes for CASIPGVATYNEQFF. The full variable domain, its missing parts supplied by reference TRBV28 and TRBJ2-1, is DVKVTQSSRYLVKRTGEKVFLECVQDMDHENMFWYRQDPGLGLRLIYFSYDVKMKEKGDIPEGYSVSREKKERFSLILESASTNQTSMYLCASIPGVATYNEQFFGPGTRLTVL.